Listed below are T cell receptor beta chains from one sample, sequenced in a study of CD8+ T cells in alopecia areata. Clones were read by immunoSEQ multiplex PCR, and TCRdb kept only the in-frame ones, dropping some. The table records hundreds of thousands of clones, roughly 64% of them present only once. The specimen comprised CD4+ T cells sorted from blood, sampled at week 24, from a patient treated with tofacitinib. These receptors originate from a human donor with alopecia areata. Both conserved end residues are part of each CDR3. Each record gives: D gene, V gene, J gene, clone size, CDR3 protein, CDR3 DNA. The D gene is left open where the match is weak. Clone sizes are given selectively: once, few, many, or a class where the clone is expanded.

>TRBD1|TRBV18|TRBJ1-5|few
CASSPGDSNSNQPQHF
TGTGCCAGCTCACCGGGGGACAGTAATAGCAATCAGCCCCAGCATTTT
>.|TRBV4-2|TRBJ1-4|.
CASSEQGTNEKLFF
TGTGCCAGCAGCGAACAGGGAACAAACGAAAAACTGTTTTTT
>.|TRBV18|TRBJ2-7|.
CASGRGVDYEQYF
TGTGCCAGCGGAAGGGGGGTAGACTACGAGCAGTACTTC
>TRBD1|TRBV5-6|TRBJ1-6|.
CASSLGQGTNSPLHF
TGTGCCAGCAGCCTCGGACAGGGGACGAATTCACCCCTCCACTTT
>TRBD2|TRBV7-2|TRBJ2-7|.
CASSPRGGGSYEQYF
TGTGCCAGCAGCCCACGAGGCGGGGGTTCCTACGAGCAGTACTTC
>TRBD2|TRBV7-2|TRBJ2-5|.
CASSLRGGETQYF
TGTGCCAGCAGCTTGAGGGGAGGGGAGACCCAGTACTTC
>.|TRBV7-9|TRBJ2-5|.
CASRVGEETQYF
TGTGCCAGCAGGGTAGGGGAGGAGACCCAGTACTTC
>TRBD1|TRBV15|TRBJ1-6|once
CATSRDWTGNNSPLHF
TGTGCCACCAGCAGGGACTGGACAGGAAATAATTCACCCCTCCACTTT
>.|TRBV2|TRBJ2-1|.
CASSMATYNEQFF
TGTGCCAGCAGTATGGCGACGTACAATGAGCAGTTCTTC
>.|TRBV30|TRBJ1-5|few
CAWSVRTETYQPQHF
TGTGCCTGGAGTGTGCGGACAGAAACTTATCAGCCCCAGCATTTT
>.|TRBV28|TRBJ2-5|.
CASSPGTGWKETQYF
TGTGCCAGCAGCCCGGGGACTGGATGGAAAGAGACCCAGTACTTC
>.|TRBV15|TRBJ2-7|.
CATSRVPATLYEQYF
TGTGCCACCAGCAGAGTTCCTGCTACCCTTTACGAGCAGTACTTC
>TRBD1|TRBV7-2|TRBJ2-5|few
CASKKGGAGETQYF
TGTGCCAGCAAGAAAGGGGGCGCAGGGGAGACCCAGTACTTC
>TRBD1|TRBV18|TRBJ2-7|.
CASSMIRGPYEQYF
TGTGCCAGCTCTATGATCAGGGGGCCTTACGAGCAGTACTTC
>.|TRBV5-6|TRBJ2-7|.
CASSLGGSEQYF
TGTGCCAGCAGCTTGGGGGGCAGCGAGCAGTACTTC
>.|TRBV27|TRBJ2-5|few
CASTQGRQETQYF
TGTGCCAGCACCCAGGGGAGACAAGAGACCCAGTACTTC
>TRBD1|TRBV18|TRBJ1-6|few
CASSAQTGRNSPLHF
TGTGCCAGCTCAGCGCAGACAGGGCGGAATTCACCCCTCCACTTT
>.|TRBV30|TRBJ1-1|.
CAWRSIRWGGKKDTEAFF
TGTGCCTGGAGGTCGATCAGGTGGGGGGGAAAGAAGGACACTGAAGCTTTCTTT
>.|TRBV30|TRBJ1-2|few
CAWSPGANYGYTF
TGTGCCTGGAGTCCGGGGGCTAACTATGGCTACACCTTC
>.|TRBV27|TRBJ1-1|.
CASSQSGAAAFF
TGTGCCAGCAGCCAAAGCGGGGCTGCAGCTTTCTTT
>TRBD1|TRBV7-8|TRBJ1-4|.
CASSNYRTGIGEKLFF
TGTGCCAGCAGCAACTATCGGACAGGGATTGGTGAAAAACTGTTTTTT
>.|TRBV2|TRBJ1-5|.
CASSARLSNQPQHF
TGTGCCAGCAGTGCGAGACTTAGCAATCAGCCCCAGCATTTT
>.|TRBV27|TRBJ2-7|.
CASSLTATRRGYEQYF
TGTGCCAGCAGTTTAACCGCGACACGACGCGGGTACGAGCAGTACTTC
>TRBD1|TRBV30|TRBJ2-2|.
CAWSTRTGVAPNTGELFF
TGTGCCTGGAGCACCCGGACAGGCGTCGCCCCTAACACCGGGGAGCTGTTTTTT
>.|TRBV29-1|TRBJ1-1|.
CSAHKSPNTEAFF
TGCAGCGCCCACAAGTCCCCGAACACTGAAGCTTTCTTT
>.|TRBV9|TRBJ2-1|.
CASSVRAGDGEQFF
TGTGCCAGCAGCGTGCGAGCAGGGGATGGTGAGCAGTTCTTC
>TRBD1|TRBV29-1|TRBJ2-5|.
CSARTDRGRETQYF
TGCAGCGCCCGAACGGACAGGGGAAGGGAGACCCAGTACTTC
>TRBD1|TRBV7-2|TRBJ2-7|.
CASSSTGTGILREYF
TGTGCCAGCAGCTCTACCGGGACAGGAATTCTCCGGGAGTACTTC
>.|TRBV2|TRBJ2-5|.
CASRSVETQYF
TGTGCCAGCAGAAGCGTGGAGACCCAGTACTTC
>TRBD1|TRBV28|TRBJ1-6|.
CASSLDRESPLHF
TGTGCCAGCAGTTTGGACAGGGAATCACCCCTCCACTTT
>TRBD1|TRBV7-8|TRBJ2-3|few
CASSPPLRTGGDTQYF
TGTGCCAGCAGCCCTCCCCTCCGGACAGGGGGGGATACGCAGTATTTT
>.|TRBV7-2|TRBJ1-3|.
CASSSSRGGYGNTIYF
TGTGCCAGCAGCTCATCCCGGGGGGGTTACGGAAACACCATATATTTT
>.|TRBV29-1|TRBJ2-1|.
CSVDVDYNEQFF
TGCAGCGTTGACGTAGATTACAATGAGCAGTTCTTC
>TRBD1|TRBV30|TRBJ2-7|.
CAWSVRIGTGQDEQYF
TGTGCCTGGAGTGTACGGATCGGGACAGGGCAGGACGAGCAGTACTTC
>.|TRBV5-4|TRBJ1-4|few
CASSLGTPRGDEKLFF
TGTGCCAGCAGCTTGGGGACACCCCGCGGGGACGAAAAACTGTTTTTT
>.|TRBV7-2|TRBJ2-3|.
CASSQEGTTDTQYF
TGTGCCAGCAGCCAGGAGGGAACGACAGATACGCAGTATTTT
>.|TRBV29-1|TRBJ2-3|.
CSVDTGFTDTQYF
TGCAGCGTTGATACTGGGTTCACAGATACGCAGTATTTT
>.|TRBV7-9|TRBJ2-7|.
CASSPRQSSYEQYF
TGTGCCAGCAGCCCACGTCAAAGCTCCTACGAGCAGTACTTC
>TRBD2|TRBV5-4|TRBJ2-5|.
CAGGGLAGKKETQYF
TGTGCCGGCGGTGGGCTAGCGGGGAAGAAAGAGACCCAGTACTTC
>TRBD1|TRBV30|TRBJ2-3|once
CAWSPKPGQASSHLRTDTQYF
TGTGCCTGGAGCCCGAAACCCGGACAGGCCTCCTCACACCTACGCACAGATACGCAGTATTTT
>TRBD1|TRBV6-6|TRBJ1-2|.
CASTRNRGRNYGYTF
TGTGCCAGCACTAGAAACAGGGGACGTAACTATGGCTACACCTTC
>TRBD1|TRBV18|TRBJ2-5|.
CASSPRTGRETQYF
TGTGCCAGCTCACCTAGGACAGGGCGAGAGACCCAGTACTTC
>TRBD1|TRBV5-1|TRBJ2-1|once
CASSTGQYNEQFF
TGCGCCAGCAGCACGGGACAGTACAATGAGCAGTTCTTC
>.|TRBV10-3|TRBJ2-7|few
CAISSPQLDEQYF
TGTGCCATCAGCTCCCCACAGTTGGACGAGCAGTACTTC
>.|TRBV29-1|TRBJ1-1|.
CSAADAGGNTEAFF
TGCAGCGCCGCGGATGCTGGGGGCAACACTGAAGCTTTCTTT
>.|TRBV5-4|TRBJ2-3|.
CASSFASNTDTQYF
TGTGCCAGCAGCTTCGCTAGCAACACAGATACGCAGTATTTT
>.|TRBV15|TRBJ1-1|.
CATSRQGQNTEAFF
TGTGCCACCAGCAGACAGGGTCAGAACACTGAAGCTTTCTTT
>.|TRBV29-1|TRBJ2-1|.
CSVVITHEQFF
TGCAGCGTTGTCATCACCCACGAGCAGTTCTTC
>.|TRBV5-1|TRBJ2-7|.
CASSPTLGSSYEQYF
TGCGCCAGCAGCCCGACCCTGGGATCCTCCTACGAGCAGTACTTC
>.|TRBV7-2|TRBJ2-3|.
CASREDRPSHTQYF
TGTGCCAGCAGAGAAGACCGGCCCTCTCATACGCAGTATTTT
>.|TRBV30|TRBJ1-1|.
CAWSVRIDTEAFF
TGTGCCTGGAGTGTCCGAATAGACACTGAAGCTTTCTTT
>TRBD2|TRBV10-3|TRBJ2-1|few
CAISGGDSSYNEQFF
TGTGCCATTAGCGGGGGGGACAGCTCCTACAATGAGCAGTTCTTC
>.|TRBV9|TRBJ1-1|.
CASSAPGTSEAFF
TGTGCCAGCAGCGCCCCCGGGACATCGGAAGCTTTCTTT